Below, 19 T cell receptor beta chains from the same sample are listed, as sequenced in a study of T cells in Graves' hyperthyroidism and ophthalmopathy (dated by TCRdb to about 2019). To prepare the library, multiplex PCR was applied. Instrument on record: Illumina HiSeq 2000. Amplification of TCR beta CDR3 regions was carried out from RNA transcripts. For the first round of RT-PCR on the TCR CDR3, the HTBI primer set was used together with the Qiagen OneStep RT-PCR kit. The public sequencing data were trimmed at Q25 with fastp and processed into clonotypes with MiXCR by TCRdb, which kept only in-frame beta chains. Under each unique CDR3 protein, matching rows form one entry showing the most common genes and DNA. The sample contains about 250,000 distinct CDR3 sequences, 22% of them found a single time. The top ten clones comprise roughly 60% of the sample. Input material: blood. The source is a man aged 25-45 years with Graves' ophthalmopathy.

This clonotype showed up just a few times. At one of its ends the junction is not consistent with the germline gene, which may arise from a read error. The chain carries TRBV7-7 and TRBJ2-1; 7 bases align to TRBD2. CDR1 SSHAT and CDR2 FNYEAQ come from the germline V gene (reference sequence). The CDR3 has 14 amino acids. CDR3 bases: TGTGCTAGCAGCTTTCTAGGGAGGGACAATGAGCAGTTCTTC. This sequence encodes CASSFLGRDNEQFF.

This clonotype came up a few times. The V call is TRBV19, the J call TRBJ1-1; D is uncertain. CDR3 length: 15 residues. V was shortened by 3 bases and J by 0 bases, with 11 bases between the two germline ends. Looked up from germline, CDR1 is LNHDA and CDR2 is SQIVND (reference sequence). CDR3 sequence: CASSIGGRMNTEAFF. CDR3 nucleotide sequence: TGTGCCAGTAGTATTGGAGGACGAATGAACACTGAAGCTTTCTTT.

In this sample, this clonotype turned up many times. This chain links TRBV27 with TRBJ1-1, with a weak D call TRBD1 (6 bases). CDR3 length equals 14 residues. V was trimmed by 3 bases and J by 3 bases, leaving 11 bases between them. Germline-derived CDR1 and CDR2 are MNHEY and SMNVEV (reference sequence). DNA for the CDR3: TGTGCCAGCAGTTTCAGGGGATATGACACTGAAGCTTTCTTT. Translated: CASSFRGYDTEAFF.

This clonotype appeared many times. The chain is built from TRBV3-1 and TRBJ2-5; tentatively, D is TRBD1 (6 bases). Germline values: CDR1 LGHDT, CDR2 YNNKEL (reference sequence). The CDR3 consists of 16 residues. Deletions cut 3 bases from V and 5 bases from J, with 19 bases between. CDR3 in DNA: TGTGCCAGCAGCCAGTCAGGGGCTTGGGAGACGGAGACCCAGTACTTC. Translating gives CASSQSGAWETETQYF.

This clonotype was counted ten times or more. This chain joins TRBV3-1 and TRBJ2-1, with 10 bases lining up with TRBD2. Germline trimming cut 0 bases from V and 2 bases from J; bases unmatched to any gene: 4. This CDR3 is built from 17 residues. From germline, CDR1 is LGHDT and CDR2 YNNKEL (reference sequence). CDR3 amino acids: CASSQDELAGTYNEQFF. CDR3 nucleotides: TGTGCCAGCAGCCAAGATGAACTAGCGGGAACCTACAATGAGCAGTTCTTC.

This clonotype came up many times. The V and J genes are TRBV2 and TRBJ1-1; 7 bases fit TRBD1. This CDR3 is built from 15 residues. Losses at the gene ends were 3 bases for V and 1 base for J; bases not matched to a gene: 5. Germline assignment: CDR1 SNHLY and CDR2 FYNNEI. DNA for the CDR3: TGTGCCAGCAGTGAGGAGGGGGCGGCGAACACTGAAGCTTTCTTT. This gives the protein CASSEEGAANTEAFF.

This clonotype was detected many times. The chain links TRBV28 to TRBJ2-7, with 10 bases lining up with TRBD2. J was trimmed by 5 bases and V by 5 bases; bases with no gene match: 9. Germline lookup yields CDR1 MDHEN and CDR2 SYDVKM. This CDR3 spans 15 amino acids. The CDR3 region is CASSRSSGSPHEQYF. CDR3 sequence (DNA): TGTGCCAGCAGTAGATCTAGCGGGAGCCCCCACGAGCAGTACTTC.

The V gene is TRBV27, the J gene TRBJ1-2; D perhaps matches TRBD1 (6 bases). The CDR3 is 14 amino acids. V was clipped by 5 bases and J by 2 bases, with 12 bases between them. Germline CDR1 is MNHEY and CDR2 is SMNVEV (reference sequence). The CDR3 region has the DNA TGTGCCAGCAGTAGCACCCAGGGGAACTATGGCTACACCTTC. Amino acid sequence: CASSSTQGNYGYTF.

Comments on this clonotype: Relative to the germline gene, one junction end is altered; a read error may explain this. The chain is built from TRBV28 and TRBJ2-7; the D gene is possibly TRBD1 (6 bases). CDR1 and CDR2 (germline): MDHEN, SYDVKM. The CDR3 runs 17 residues. The CDR3 sequence is CAGSPHQGSYPPYEQYF. The DNA for the CDR3 is TGTGCCGGCAGTCCACACCAGGGGTCGTACCCCCCCTACGAGCAGTACTTC. Variable domain in full (rest from reference TRBV28 and TRBJ2-7): DVKVTQSSRYLVKRTGEKVFLECVQDMDHENMFWYRQDPGLGLRLIYFSYDVKMKEKGDIPEGYSVSREKKERFSLILESASTNQTSMYLCAGSPHQGSYPPYEQYFGPGTRLTVT.

The table lists this clonotype with a few counts. The rearrangement uses TRBV5-1 and TRBJ1-1, with TRBD1 matching over 9 bases. Germline CDR1 SGHRS, CDR2 YFSETQ. V lost 3 bases to trimming and J lost 6 bases; unmatched junction nucleotides: 6. The CDR3 runs to 14 residues. Written as DNA, the CDR3 is TGCGCCAGCAGCTCGGGACAGGGTTTAGCTGAAGCTTTCTTT. This gives the protein CASSSGQGLAEAFF.

The rearrangement links TRBV24-1 to TRBJ1-1, with D uncertain. The CDR3 spans 15 residues. V lost 2 bases and J 12 bases, leaving 21 bases between the germline ends. Per germline, CDR1 KGHDR and CDR2 SFDVKD. CDR3 protein: CATSDSAPGSGGTFF. CDR3 in DNA: TGTGCCACCAGTGATTCGGCGCCAGGATCAGGAGGAACTTTCTTT.

The V gene is TRBV10-3, the J gene TRBJ2-2; D perhaps matches TRBD2 (5 bases). This CDR3 is built from 15 residues. Germline V gene sequence: CDR1 ENHRY, CDR2 SYGVKD. The V end was cut by 2 bases, the J end by 6 bases, with 13 bases between. The CDR3 sequence is CAISENGVFSGELFF. The CDR3 nucleotides are TGTGCCATCAGTGAGAACGGGGTTTTTTCCGGGGAGCTGTTTTTT.

Only a few counts were recorded for this clonotype. The chain has TRBV7-3 and TRBJ1-2; D is ambiguous. Germline CDR1 is SGHTA and CDR2 is FQGTGA. Trimming left V 2 bases short and J 4 bases short, with 14 bases between. The CDR3 is made up of 15 amino acids. This CDR3 reads CASSLDHGPTYGYTF. DNA of the CDR3: TGTGCCAGCAGCTTAGATCATGGCCCCACCTATGGCTACACCTTC.

This clonotype was observed a few times. The gene calls are TRBV12-3 or TRBV12-4 and TRBJ2-5; TRBD2 might be the D (6 bases). This CDR3 comprises 14 residues. V lost 6 bases and J lost 2, with 13 bases in between. The DNA of the CDR3 is TGTGCCAGCAGCCTACGGACTATTCAAGAGACCCAGTACTTC. Encoded protein: CASSLRTIQETQYF.

The chain has TRBV25-1 and TRBJ2-7; 8 bases map to TRBD2. The CDR3 covers 16 residues. V lost 3 bases to trimming and J lost 2 bases; unmatched junction nucleotides: 9. Germline V gene sequence: CDR1 MGHDK, CDR2 SYGVNS. In nucleotides, the CDR3 is TGTGCCAGCAGTGACCTGAGCGGGAGCGGGACCTACGAGCAGTACTTC. Its protein is CASSDLSGSGTYEQYF.

CDR3 residues: CASSMGGNQPQHF. CDR3 coding DNA: TGTGCCAGCAGTATGGGGGGGAATCAGCCCCAGCATTTT. This chain connects TRBV27 to TRBJ1-5, with D perhaps TRBD1 (5 bases). CDR1 is MNHEY, CDR2 SMNVEV, per germline (reference sequence). This CDR3 spans 13 amino acids. The ends were cut back, 5 bases at V and 4 bases at J, with 9 bases in the middle.

This clonotype was detected only a few times. V and J are TRBV30 and TRBJ2-1, with 15 bases lining up with TRBD2. Germline V lookup: CDR1 GTSNPN, CDR2 SVGIG (reference sequence). V lost 2 bases, J lost 7 bases, and 6 bases stayed unmatched. This CDR3 spans 16 amino acids. The CDR3 DNA sequence: TGTGCCTGGAGTTTCCGGACTAGCGGGAGGGCGAATGAGCAGTTCTTC. As protein: CAWSFRTSGRANEQFF.

In this sample, this clonotype turned up a few times. The V call is TRBV4-2, the J call TRBJ2-3; no reliable D call. Trimming took 0 bases from V and 3 from J, leaving 4 bases between them. This CDR3 has 13 amino acids. Germline lookup yields CDR1 LGHNA and CDR2 YNFKEQ. CDR3 DNA sequence: TGTGCCAGCAGCCAAGAGATGACAGATACGCAGTATTTT. Translation: CASSQEMTDTQYF.

In DNA, the CDR3 is TGTGCCAGTAGTATACAGGGAAGAGATACGCAGTATTTT. Translated, it gives CASSIQGRDTQYF. The chain joins TRBV19 to TRBJ2-3; D is perhaps TRBD1 (5 bases). V lost 2 bases, J lost 5 bases, and 8 bases lay in between. CDR1 and CDR2 (germline): LNHDA, SQIVND (reference sequence). The CDR3 sequence is 13 residues long.